This T cell receptor beta chain was documented in a study of T cells in Graves' hyperthyroidism and ophthalmopathy. TCR beta CDR3 region amplification was performed from RNA transcripts. First-round RT-PCR of the TCR CDR3 relied on the HTBI primer set. TCRdb re-derived calls from the multiplex PCR reads in MiXCR, one entry per CDR3 protein. The table records about 610,000 distinct CDR3 sequences, roughly 15% of them present only once. This clonotype was seen ten or more times. This clonotype originated in a woman in her forties with Graves' ophthalmopathy. Sequencing used blood.

DNA for the CDR3: TGTGCCAGCAGCTCAACCCAGGGACAGTTCGTGAAGACCCAGTACTTC. Amino acid sequence: CASSSTQGQFVKTQYF. V usage is TRBV7-8 and J usage is TRBJ2-5, with 7 bases identical to TRBD1. Germline CDR1 reads SGHVS; CDR2 reads FQNEAQ. The CDR3 runs to 16 residues. The J segment lost 6 bases and the V segment lost 4 bases, leaving 14 bases of the junction unmatched.